A single sample gave rise to the 2 T cell receptor beta chains below, sequenced in a study of beta chain features in type 1 diabetes. Points from the study as a whole: Within each of all four CD4+ subsets, Type 1 diabetes patients had TCRB CDR3s that were moderately but significantly shorter.

Isolated RNA was reverse transcribed in full, so expressed TCRB transcripts were sequenced. Sequencing used immunoSEQ multiplex PCR; TCRdb keeps in-frame clones, though not all of them. The sample has hundreds of thousands of clones; roughly an eighth are singletons. The antigens for these receptors are not known. Sample: naive CD4+ T cells from blood. Every receptor here comes from a man aged 18 to 29 with type 1 diabetes.

In this sample, this clone turned up a few times. The J gene is TRBJ2-6, the V gene TRBV27; D perhaps matches TRBD1 (5 bases). The CDR3 is 14 amino acids. The ends were cut back, 6 bases at V and 2 bases at J, with 8 bases in the middle. Germline loops: CDR1 MNHEY, CDR2 SMNVEV (reference sequence). CDR3 sequence reads: CASSQGTGANVLTF. Written as DNA, the CDR3 is TGTGCCAGCAGCCAGGGTACTGGGGCCAACGTCCTGACTTTC.

The CDR3 DNA follows: TGTGCCAGCAGCTACTCCGGGGGCCCTCGGCCCCAGCATTTT. Its translation: CASSYSGGPRPQHF. The chain is built from TRBV7-2 and TRBJ1-5, with TRBD1 as a possible D gene (6 bases). The CDR3 consists of 14 residues. Trimming left V 4 bases short and J 9 bases short, with 16 bases between. Germline CDR1 SGHTA, CDR2 FQGNSA.